This T cell receptor beta chain was identified during a study of cytomegalovirus exposure and HLA in healthy donors. The CDR3 loop spans 12 amino acids. Germline V gene data show CDR1 as MNHEY and CDR2 as SMNVEV (reference sequence). V was clipped by 5 bases and J by 7 bases, with 9 bases between them. A multiplex PCR was run with 60 Vbeta primers and 13 Jbeta primers. The repertoire was sequenced with immunoSEQ multiplex PCR; TCRdb's copy has only in-frame clones and lacks some. The sample carries 140,000 to 150,000 clones, around 59% recorded once. The V gene is TRBV27, the J gene TRBJ2-1, with D perhaps matching TRBD1 (5 bases). This sequence was found in a male donor in good health and CMV-seronegative. Sequenced: PBMCs. CDR3 sequence: CASSNRLNEQFF. CDR3 sequence (DNA): TGTGCCAGCAGTAACAGGCTTAATGAGCAGTTCTTC.